This TCR beta chain stems from a study of T cells in Graves' hyperthyroidism and ophthalmopathy. Findings of the study overall: Most thyroid clonotypes expanded above 0.001 were also detected in blood.

The CDR3 spans 15 residues. CDR1 and CDR2 (germline): SEHNR, FQNEAQ (reference sequence). V was cut by 5 bases and J by 6 bases, with 17 bases left in between. RNA transcripts provided the source from which TCR beta CDR3 regions were amplified. The study used the HTBI primer set for a first-round RT-PCR of the TCR CDR3. Using its own MiXCR run on the multiplex PCR reads, TCRdb lists one record per CDR3 protein. This sample yields about 700,000 distinct CDR3 sequences, of which 13% to 15% are seen a single time; 9.5% to 13% belongs to the top ten. There are many counts of this clonotype. Antigen specificity is unknown.

Source material: blood. This chain links TRBV7-9 with TRBJ2-1; D call uncertain. The sequence was obtained from a woman aged 18-29 years with Graves' hyperthyroidism. CDR3 in DNA: TGTGCCAGCAGCCGAATGGGGTCCGGTGGCAATGAGCAGTTCTTC. This sequence encodes CASSRMGSGGNEQFF.